This is a list of T cell receptor beta chains from one sample in a study of blood T cell repertoires in COVID-19. Some clones are missing from TCRdb's copy, which holds only in-frame ones; the method was immunoSEQ multiplex PCR. The table records under 500,000 clones, roughly 90% of them present only once. The sequenced sample was peripheral blood. The receptors originated from a woman in her 30s with acute or convalescent COVID-19. The CDR3 runs from the conserved cysteine through the conserved F or W. The order of the fields is D gene, clone size, J gene, V gene, CDR3 DNA, CDR3 protein. A D gene is named only where the DNA matches it firmly. Where a row states a size, it is once, few, many or the class of an expanded clone; other rows omit it.

-,-,TRBJ2-1,TRBV3-1/TRBV3-2,TGTGCCAGCTCTACCTTATACAATGAGCAGTTCTTC,CASSTLYNEQFF
-,-,TRBJ2-2,TRBV5-1,TGCGCCAGCAGCTTCGGGGGGAACACCGGGGAGCTGTTTTTT,CASSFGGNTGELFF
TRBD1,-,TRBJ2-1,TRBV6-5,TGTGCCAGCAGACCAGGGGGCGCCTTGAATGAGCAGTTCTTC,CASRPGGALNEQFF
-,-,TRBJ2-7,TRBV5-5,TGTGCCAGCAGCTTGCTATTGGTCGGAGGACCCTACGAGCAGTACTTC,CASSLLLVGGPYEQYF
-,-,TRBJ1-2,TRBV27,TGTGCCAGCAGTTTAAAACCGAGACAGACATACTATGGCTACACCTTC,CASSLKPRQTYYGYTF
TRBD1,once,TRBJ2-1,TRBV28,TGTGCCAGCAGGACCCCGGACAGGGGGAATGAGCAGTTCTTC,CASRTPDRGNEQFF
-,-,TRBJ2-5,TRBV5-1,TGCGCCAGCAGTCTTCTAACTAGTCCCCAAGAGACCCAGTACTTC,CASSLLTSPQETQYF
TRBD2,-,TRBJ2-7,TRBV7-9,TGTGCCAGCAGCTCGAGCGGGGGGGCCGGCGAGCAGTACTTC,CASSSSGGAGEQYF
TRBD1,-,TRBJ2-7,TRBV2,TGTGCCAGCGTGAGACAGGGAACCTCCTACGAGCAGTACTTC,CASVRQGTSYEQYF
-,-,TRBJ2-7,TRBV11-2,TGTGCCAGCAGCTCGTTACAAAATCACGAGCAGTACTTC,CASSSLQNHEQYF
-,-,TRBJ1-1,TRBV30,TGTGCCTGGAGTGTCCCAGGGCGATACATGAACACTGAAGCTTTCTTT,CAWSVPGRYMNTEAFF
TRBD1,-,TRBJ1-5,TRBV27,TGTGCCAGCAGTCCCAGGACAGGGAATCAGCCCCAGCATTTT,CASSPRTGNQPQHF
-,-,TRBJ1-6,TRBV7-9,TGTGCCAGCAGCCGAACCAGGTATAATTCACCCCTCCACTTT,CASSRTRYNSPLHF
TRBD2,-,TRBJ2-7,TRBV2,TGTGCCAGCGCGGGGGGCTTTTTGGGCTACGAGCAGTACTTC,CASAGGFLGYEQYF
-,few,TRBJ1-6,TRBV7-2,TGTGCCAGCAGCTTAGGATTGGGGGGGAATAATTCACCCCTCCACTTT,CASSLGLGGNNSPLHF
TRBD2,-,TRBJ2-7,TRBV10-1,TGCGCCAGCAGCGCCGGGACTAGCGGGGGGCCCCACGAGCAGTACTTC,CASSAGTSGGPHEQYF
-,-,TRBJ2-7,TRBV6-5,TGTGCCAGCCGGGACAAAGGAGGTGGGCAGTACTTC,CASRDKGGGQYF
TRBD1,few,TRBJ1-3,TRBV28,TGTGCCAGCAGTTCCGGGACAGGGGACCGAAACACCATATATTTT,CASSSGTGDRNTIYF
TRBD2,-,TRBJ2-5,TRBV5-4,TGTGCCAGCAGCCGCGGGGGACGGGAGGAGACCCAGTACTTC,CASSRGGREETQYF
TRBD2,-,TRBJ2-3,TRBV7-3,TGTGCCAGCAGTTCGGGACTAGCGGGGGGCACAGATACGCAGTATTTT,CASSSGLAGGTDTQYF
TRBD2,-,TRBJ2-7,TRBV4-1,TGCGCCAGCAGCCAAGTCGGGCTAGCGGGCGAGCAGTACTTC,CASSQVGLAGEQYF
TRBD2,-,TRBJ2-7,TRBV7-2,TGTGCCAGCAGCTACGGGACTAGCGGGTACGAGCAGTACTTC,CASSYGTSGYEQYF
TRBD1,-,TRBJ1-5,TRBV7-8,TGTGCCAGCAGCAAATACAGGGGGCGATTAGGTCAGCCCCAGCATTTT,CASSKYRGRLGQPQHF
TRBD1,-,TRBJ2-1,TRBV6-4,TGTGCCAGCCGAAGTGGGACAGGTAACAATGAGCAGTTCTTC,CASRSGTGNNEQFF
-,-,TRBJ2-7,TRBV7-2,TGTGCCAGCGGAGCTTACAGGGTTTACGAGCAGTACTTC,CASGAYRVYEQYF
-,-,TRBJ2-4,TRBV6-5,TGTGCCAGCAGAGAGACAGGACCCAAAAACATTCAGTACTTC,CASRETGPKNIQYF